Here is one T cell receptor (beta chain) with its context. Its antigen is currently unknown. This table comes from immunoSEQ multiplex PCR, and its TCRdb copy is limited to in-frame clones, with some not included. The table shows about 140,000 clones, with just under 95% occurring only once. This entry belongs to a study of T cell responses to AZD1222 COVID-19 vaccine. The ends were cut back, 1 base at V and 2 bases at J, with 6 bases in the middle. Germline assignment: CDR1 SGHKS and CDR2 YYEKEE (reference sequence). This CDR3 has 14 amino acids. Study conclusions and caveats: No repertoire was sampled before or during the peak T cell response, only after it.

The V gene is TRBV5-5, the J gene TRBJ1-4; D possibly corresponds to TRBD1 (6 bases). The sequence was collected from an adult who had recovered from COVID-19. The source material was peripheral blood, sampled after recovery from COVID-19. In DNA, the CDR3 is TGTGCCAGCAGCTTGACAGGGACTAATGAAAAACTGTTTTTT. It encodes CASSLTGTNEKLFF.